The 23 T cell receptor beta chains listed next were all sequenced from one sample in a study of blood T cell repertoires in COVID-19. TCRdb's copy holds only in-frame clones and misses some; the assay was immunoSEQ multiplex PCR. Of roughly 260,000 clones listed, roughly 85% are singletons. What was sequenced was peripheral blood. The receptor set was obtained from a woman between 18 and 29 years old with acute or convalescent COVID-19.

There are a few counts of this clone. The chain joins TRBV7-2 to TRBJ1-2; perhaps TRBD1 as D (6 bases). The V and J ends lost 1 base and 2 bases respectively, with 11 bases between them. CDR1 is SGHTA and CDR2 is FQGNSA in the germline V gene. The CDR3 runs 15 residues. The CDR3, as DNA: TGTGCCAGCAGCTTAGTTGGGACATCGAACTATGGCTACACCTTC. Translating it yields CASSLVGTSNYGYTF.

The chain recombines TRBV12-3 or TRBV12-4 with TRBJ2-5, with TRBD1 as a possible D gene (6 bases). The CDR3 has 13 amino acids. The V gene lost 5 bases and the J gene lost 2 bases, with 9 bases spanning the gap. CDR3 protein: CASSPGQQETQYF. The CDR3 nucleotides are TGTGCCAGCAGTCCTGGACAGCAAGAGACCCAGTACTTC.

The V and J genes are TRBV19 and TRBJ1-6; D perhaps matches TRBD1 (6 bases). Germline CDR1 reads LNHDA; CDR2 reads SQIVND (reference sequence). V lost 4 bases and J 4 bases, leaving 17 bases between the germline ends. This CDR3 comprises 17 residues. The CDR3 is CASSNPADRPYNSPLHF. In nucleotides, the CDR3 is TGTGCCAGTAGTAACCCCGCGGACAGACCTTATAATTCACCCCTCCACTTT.

V gene TRBV6-5 combines with J gene TRBJ2-1, with 9 bases that match TRBD1. The CDR3 spans 15 residues. V dropped 8 bases and J dropped 6; count of bases not matched to a gene: 11. The germline CDR1 and CDR2 sequences are MNHEY and SVGAGI. The CDR3 reads CASGVGDRVGNEQFF. DNA of the CDR3: TGTGCCAGCGGAGTGGGGGACAGGGTCGGCAATGAGCAGTTCTTC.

The V and J genes are TRBV28 and TRBJ1-5, with a possible D match to TRBD1 (6 bases). In germline, CDR1 is MDHEN, CDR2 SYDVKM. The CDR3 runs 20 residues. Between the trimmed V and J ends, which lost 4 bases and 0 bases, there was a span of 25 bases. The CDR3 is CASSSYIGPQGYYSNQPQHF. CDR3 DNA sequence: TGTGCCAGCAGTTCATATATCGGACCCCAGGGGTACTATAGCAATCAGCCCCAGCATTTT. Full variable domain (outside the CDR3, taken from reference TRBV28 and TRBJ1-5): DVKVTQSSRYLVKRTGEKVFLECVQDMDHENMFWYRQDPGLGLRLIYFSYDVKMKEKGDIPEGYSVSREKKERFSLILESASTNQTSMYLCASSSYIGPQGYYSNQPQHFGDGTRLSIL.

The chain couples TRBV11-2 to TRBJ2-7, with D possibly being TRBD2 (6 bases). This CDR3 has 16 amino acids. CDR1 and CDR2 (germline): SGHAT, FQNNGV. The V end lost 1 base, the J end lost 3 bases, and 16 bases lay between the germline ends. The CDR3 DNA is TGTGCCAGCAGCTTAGGCACGACTAGTCTAGGCTACGAGCAGTACTTC. Translation: CASSLGTTSLGYEQYF.

The chain links TRBV25-1 to TRBJ1-1, with D hard to call. The CDR3 has 13 amino acids. Germline loops: CDR1 MGHDK, CDR2 SYGVNS. Trimming shortened V by 3 bases and J by 5 bases, and 10 bases separated the two germline ends. CDR3 region: CASSDVGGTEAFF. The CDR3 DNA sequence: TGTGCCAGCAGTGATGTAGGAGGGACTGAAGCTTTCTTT.

In this sample, this clone turned up a few times. The rearrangement links TRBV7-2 to TRBJ1-5; the match to TRBD1 covers 9 bases. The CDR3 is 16 amino acids. Germline CDR1 and CDR2: SGHTA and FQGNSA. The J segment lost 3 bases and the V segment lost 2 bases, leaving 5 bases of the junction unmatched. CDR3 sequence reads: CASSLMGQGVNQPQHF. Here the CDR3 DNA reads TGTGCCAGCAGCTTAATGGGACAGGGAGTCAATCAGCCCCAGCATTTT. The full variable domain, in which reference TRBV7-2 and TRBJ1-5 provide the parts outside the CDR3, is GAGVSQSPSNKVTEKGKDVELRCDPISGHTALYWYRQSLGQGLEFLIYFQGNSAPDKSGLPSDRFSAERTGGSVSTLTIQRTQQEDSAVYLCASSLMGQGVNQPQHFGDGTRLSIL.

This chain joins TRBV5-1 and TRBJ1-1, with 7 bases matching TRBD1. This CDR3 region has 15 residues. J gave up 0 bases and V 2 bases, and 4 bases lay outside the gene matches. The germline gives CDR1 SGHRS, CDR2 YFSETQ. CDR3 sequence (DNA): TGCGCCAGCAGCTTCCCGGACAGGATGAACACTGAAGCTTTCTTT. The encoded protein is CASSFPDRMNTEAFF.

Only a few counts were recorded for this clone. This rearrangement joins TRBV3-1 (or the pseudogene TRBV3-2) to TRBJ2-2, with D tentatively TRBD1 (5 bases). This CDR3 spans 15 amino acids. The V gene's germline CDR1 is LGHDT and CDR2 YNNKEL (reference sequence). V gave up 3 bases and J gave up 4 bases, with 12 bases separating them. As DNA, the CDR3 is TGTGCCAGCAGCCATTCAAAAGGGGCCACCGGGGAGCTGTTTTTT. Its protein product is CASSHSKGATGELFF.

A single count supports this clone. J is TRBJ2-1 and V is TRBV30; 10 nucleotides agree with TRBD1. The CDR3 is 15 residues long. The V gene's germline CDR1 is GTSNPN and CDR2 SVGIG (reference sequence). V was pared by 4 bases and J by 4 bases, with 7 bases of the junction left unmatched. CDR3 sequence reads: CAWTPGTGDYNEQFF. CDR3 DNA sequence: TGTGCCTGGACCCCCGGGACAGGGGATTACAATGAGCAGTTCTTC.

The chain links TRBV2 to TRBJ1-5; D is uncertain. The germline gives CDR1 SNHLY, CDR2 FYNNEI. This CDR3 is built from 13 residues. The V gene lost 3 bases and the J gene lost 3 bases, with 6 bases spanning the gap. The CDR3 DNA sequence: TGTGCCAGCAGTGAGGGCTCCAATCAGCCCCAGCATTTT. As protein: CASSEGSNQPQHF.

The chain combines TRBV6-5 with TRBJ1-4, with 7 bases identical to TRBD1. J was trimmed by 7 bases and V by 5 bases; bases with no gene match: 10. Germline V gives CDR1 MNHEY, CDR2 SVGAGI. The CDR3 consists of 15 residues. The CDR3 region has the DNA TGTGCCAGCAGTAGCATAAGACAGGGCGGTGAAAAACTGTTTTTT. It codes for CASSSIRQGGEKLFF.

This clone was observed at least ten times. The chain joins TRBV30 to TRBJ1-1, with D perhaps matching TRBD1 (5 bases). The CDR3 sequence is 15 residues long. V was shortened by 1 base and J by 0 bases, with 12 bases between the two germline ends. Germline CDR1 is GTSNPN and CDR2 is SVGIG (reference sequence). This CDR3 reads CAWSAGQGMNTEAFF. The CDR3 DNA follows: TGTGCCTGGAGTGCCGGTCAGGGAATGAACACTGAAGCTTTCTTT.

The V and J genes are TRBV6-5 and TRBJ1-2; D not resolved. CDR3 length: 12 amino acids. The V gene lost 6 bases and the J gene lost 0 bases, with 5 bases spanning the gap. Germline-derived CDR1 and CDR2 are MNHEY and SVGAGI. The CDR3 nucleotides read TGTGCCAGCAGGGGAGCTAACTATGGCTACACCTTC. This sequence encodes CASRGANYGYTF.

The table lists this clone with a few counts. The DNA of the CDR3 is TGTGCCAGCAGCTCCACTAGCGGCGAGCAGTTCTTC. Translated, it gives CASSSTSGEQFF. This chain connects TRBV5-6 to TRBJ2-1, with 8 bases lining up with TRBD2. The trim removed 3 bases at V and 10 bases at J, leaving 3 bases unmatched. This CDR3 has 12 amino acids. CDR1 SGHDT and CDR2 YYEEEE come from the germline V gene.

The V and J genes are TRBV10-3 and TRBJ2-5; a possible D gene is TRBD1 (6 bases). V dropped 6 bases and J dropped 1 base, with 12 bases sitting between them. This CDR3 spans 14 amino acids. Germline loops: CDR1 ENHRY, CDR2 SYGVKD. CDR3 protein: CAIRAQGSQETQYF. DNA of the CDR3: TGTGCCATCAGGGCCCAGGGGTCCCAAGAGACCCAGTACTTC.

This clone was observed a few times. This rearrangement joins TRBV5-1 to TRBJ2-1; 7 nucleotides match TRBD2. The CDR3 is 13 amino acids. Unmatched junction bases numbered 1, after V lost 4 bases and J lost 3 bases. Germline lookup yields CDR1 SGHRS and CDR2 YFSETQ. The CDR3 DNA follows: TGCGCCAGCAGCCCGGGAGGCTACAATGAGCAGTTCTTC. It yields the protein CASSPGGYNEQFF.

The V and J genes are TRBV5-1 and TRBJ1-2, with D maybe TRBD1 (5 bases). CDR1 SGHRS and CDR2 YFSETQ come from the germline V gene. Trimming cost V 4 bases and J 8 bases, with 21 bases left between them. This CDR3 contains 15 residues. CDR3 residues: CASSPRGGGAGGYTF. CDR3 nucleotides: TGCGCCAGCAGCCCCCGTGGGGGGGGTGCGGGCGGCTACACCTTC. The complete variable domain, with remaining parts taken from reference TRBV5-1 and TRBJ1-2, reads KAGVTQTPRYLIKTRGQQVTLSCSPISGHRSVSWYQQTPGQGLQFLFEYFSETQRNKGNFPGRFSGRQFSNSRSEMNVSTLELGDSALYLCASSPRGGGAGGYTFGSGTRLTVV.

This chain joins TRBV30 and TRBJ2-2; possibly TRBD2 for D (5 bases). This CDR3 comprises 13 residues. Germline CDR1 and CDR2: GTSNPN and SVGIG (reference sequence). Deletions cut 2 bases from V and 6 bases from J, with 10 bases between. The CDR3 bases are TGTGCCTGGAGTCTCACTAGGGCCGGGGAGCTGTTTTTT. It codes for CAWSLTRAGELFF.

The rearrangement uses TRBV4-3 and TRBJ1-4; possibly TRBD1 for D (5 bases). There are 15 residues in the CDR3. Germline loops: CDR1 LGHNA, CDR2 YSLEER. The V gene lost 0 bases and the J gene lost 8 bases, with 13 bases spanning the gap. This CDR3 is CASSQDARTTEKLFF. The CDR3 DNA sequence: TGCGCCAGCAGCCAAGATGCCAGGACAACGGAAAAACTGTTTTTT.

The rearrangement uses TRBV6-2 or TRBV6-3 and TRBJ2-3; maybe TRBD1 (5 bases). V lost 4 bases to trimming and J lost 2 bases, with 10 bases between them. Germline CDR1 MNHEY, CDR2 SVGEGT. The CDR3 is 14 amino acids. DNA for the CDR3: TGTGCCAGCAGTTTGGGCAGGGCCACAGATACGCAGTATTTT. Translation gives CASSLGRATDTQYF.

The chain combines TRBV6-6 with TRBJ1-5; TRBD1 agrees at 9 bases. J lost 4 bases, V lost 5 bases, and 6 bases had no gene match. CDR1 is MNHNY, CDR2 SVGAGI, per germline (reference sequence). The CDR3 covers 15 residues. The CDR3 loop reads CASSGRDRVNQPQHF. The CDR3 region has the DNA TGTGCCAGCAGTGGCCGGGACAGGGTTAATCAGCCCCAGCATTTT.